This T cell receptor (beta chain) was sequenced during a study of cytomegalovirus exposure and HLA in healthy donors. Germline assignment: CDR1 MGHRA and CDR2 YSYEKL. This CDR3 spans 15 amino acids. V gave up 3 bases and J gave up 1 base, with 11 bases separating them. Points from the study as a whole: An ancestry cluster, one associated with Asian ancestry, reportedly showed fewer N-insertions than the roughly 670-donor mean in a later analysis. Researchers counted 164 TCR beta chains as cytomegalovirus-associated.

Use of 60 Vbeta and 13 Jbeta primers characterized the PCR. Measured with immunoSEQ multiplex PCR; TCRdb has only the in-frame clones, and not every one. In the table there are approximately 150,000 clones, over 75% of which are singletons. The table lists this clone with a count of one. What it binds is not known. This chain uses TRBV4-1 with TRBJ2-3, with TRBD2 as a possible D gene (5 bases). This TCR was sampled from a man between 25 and 39 years old in good health and CMV-seropositive. The sample taken for sequencing was PBMCs. Here the CDR3 reads CASSQRSGGTDTQYF. CDR3 DNA: TGCGCCAGCAGCCAGAGGAGCGGAGGCACAGATACGCAGTATTTT.